Here is one T cell receptor (beta chain) with its context. Its antigen is as yet unknown. Method: immunoSEQ multiplex PCR; TCRdb's copy keeps in-frame clones and lacks some. The sample records approximately 170,000 clones, around 85% being singletons. This CDR3 is built from 15 residues. Germline values: CDR1 SGHTS, CDR2 YDEGEE. V was pared by 6 bases and J by 2 bases, with 7 bases of the junction left unmatched. The data were taken from a study of lymphopenia after photon versus proton radiotherapy. Notes on the study in general: Survival link was tested only in deceased patients; proton benefit remains a possibility. Under photons, naive T cells and diversity fell while effector/memory populations rose.

The specimen comprised peripheral blood, sampled from a patient treated with photon-based radiotherapy. This rearrangement joins TRBV5-8 to TRBJ2-3; TRBD1 agrees at 9 bases. This clonotype originated in a man aged 45-65 years with gastric cancer. For the CDR3, the DNA is TGTGCCAGCACCCGGAGGGACAGGGTCACAGATACGCAGTATTTT. This sequence encodes CASTRRDRVTDTQYF.